This T cell receptor (beta chain) came from a study of Ad26.COV2.S vaccination and SARS-CoV-2 variants. The data were produced by immunoSEQ multiplex PCR, yet TCRdb's version contains in-frame clones alone and is incomplete. The sample shows some 180,000 clones, around 85% of them seen only once. Germline V gene lookup returns CDR1 SGHRS and CDR2 YFSETQ. V lost 0 bases, J lost 5 bases, and 16 bases lay in between. The CDR3 extends over 16 amino acids. The sample here was peripheral blood, taken after recovery from COVID-19. This TCR derives from a human donor who had recovered from COVID-19. The chain has TRBV5-1 and TRBJ2-3; tentatively, D is TRBD2 (5 bases). In DNA form, the CDR3 reads TGCGCCAGCAGCTTGGATCGGACGGGGATGGGAGATACGCAGTATTTT. Translating it yields CASSLDRTGMGDTQYF.